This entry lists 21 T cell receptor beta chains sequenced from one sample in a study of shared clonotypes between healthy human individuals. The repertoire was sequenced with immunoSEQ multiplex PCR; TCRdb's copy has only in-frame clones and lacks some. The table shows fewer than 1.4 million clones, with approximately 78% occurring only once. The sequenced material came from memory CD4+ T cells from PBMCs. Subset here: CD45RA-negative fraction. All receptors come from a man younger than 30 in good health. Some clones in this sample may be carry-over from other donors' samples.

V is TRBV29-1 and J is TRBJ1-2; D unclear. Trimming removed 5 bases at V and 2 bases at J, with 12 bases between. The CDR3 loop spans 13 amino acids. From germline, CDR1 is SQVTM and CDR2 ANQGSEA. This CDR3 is CSVNRGENYGYTF. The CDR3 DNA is TGCAGCGTTAATCGGGGAGAGAACTATGGCTACACCTTC.

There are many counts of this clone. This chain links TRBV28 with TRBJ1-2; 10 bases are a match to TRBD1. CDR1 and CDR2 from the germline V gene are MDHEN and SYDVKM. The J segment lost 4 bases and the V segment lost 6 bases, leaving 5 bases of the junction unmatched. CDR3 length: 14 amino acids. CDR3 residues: CASSADRGLYGYTF. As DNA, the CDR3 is TGTGCCAGCAGCGCAGACAGGGGGCTCTATGGCTACACCTTC.

This CDR3 is CASSEYGGDAGELFF. As DNA, the CDR3 is TGTGCCAGCAGTGAATATGGAGGGGACGCCGGGGAGCTGTTTTTT. The chain couples TRBV6-1 to TRBJ2-2; TRBD2 is a possible D gene (6 bases). Germline CDR1 reads MNHNS; CDR2 reads SASEGT. The CDR3 is made up of 15 amino acids. Trimming stripped 2 bases from V and 6 bases from J, with 13 bases between.

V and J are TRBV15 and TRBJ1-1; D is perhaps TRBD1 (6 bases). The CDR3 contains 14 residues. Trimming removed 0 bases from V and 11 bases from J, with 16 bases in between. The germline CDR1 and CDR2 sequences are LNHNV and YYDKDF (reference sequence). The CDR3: CATSRDQGRGMAFF. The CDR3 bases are TGTGCCACCAGCAGAGATCAGGGCAGGGGAATGGCTTTCTTT.

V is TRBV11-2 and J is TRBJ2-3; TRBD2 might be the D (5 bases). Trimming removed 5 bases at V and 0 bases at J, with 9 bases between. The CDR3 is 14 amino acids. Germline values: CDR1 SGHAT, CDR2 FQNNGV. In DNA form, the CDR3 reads TGTGCCAGCAGCCCAGCGGTAAGCACAGATACGCAGTATTTT. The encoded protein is CASSPAVSTDTQYF.

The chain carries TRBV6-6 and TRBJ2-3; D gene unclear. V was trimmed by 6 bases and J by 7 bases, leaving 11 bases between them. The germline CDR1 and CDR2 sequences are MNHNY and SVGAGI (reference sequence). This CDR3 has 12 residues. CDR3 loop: CASRKEGNTQYF. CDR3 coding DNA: TGTGCCAGCAGAAAAGAAGGGAATACGCAGTATTTT.

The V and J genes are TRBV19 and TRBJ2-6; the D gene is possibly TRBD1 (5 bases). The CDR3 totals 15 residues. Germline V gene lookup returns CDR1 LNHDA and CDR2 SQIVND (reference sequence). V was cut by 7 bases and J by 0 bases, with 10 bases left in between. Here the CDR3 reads CASIKQGSGANVLTF. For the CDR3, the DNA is TGTGCCAGTATTAAGCAGGGCTCTGGGGCCAACGTCCTGACTTTC.

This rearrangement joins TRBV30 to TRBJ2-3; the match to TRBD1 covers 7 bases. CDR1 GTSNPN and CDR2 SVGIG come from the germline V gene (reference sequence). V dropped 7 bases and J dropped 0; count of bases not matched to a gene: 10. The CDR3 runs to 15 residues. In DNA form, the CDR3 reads TGTGCCTCCCATTGGGGACAGTCTAGCACAGATACGCAGTATTTT. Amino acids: CASHWGQSSTDTQYF.

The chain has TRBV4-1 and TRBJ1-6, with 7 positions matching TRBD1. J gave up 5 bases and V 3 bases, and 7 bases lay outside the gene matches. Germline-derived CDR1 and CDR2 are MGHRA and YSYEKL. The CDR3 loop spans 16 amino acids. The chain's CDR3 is CASSQTGTANNSPLHF. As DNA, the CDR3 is TGCGCCAGCAGCCAGACAGGGACAGCTAATAATTCACCCCTCCACTTT.

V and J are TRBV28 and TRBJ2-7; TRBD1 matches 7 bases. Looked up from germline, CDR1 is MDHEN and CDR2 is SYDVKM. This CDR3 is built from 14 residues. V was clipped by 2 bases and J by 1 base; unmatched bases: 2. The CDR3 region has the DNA TGTGCCAGCAGTTTAGGACAGGCGTCCTACGAGCAGTACTTC. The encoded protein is CASSLGQASYEQYF.

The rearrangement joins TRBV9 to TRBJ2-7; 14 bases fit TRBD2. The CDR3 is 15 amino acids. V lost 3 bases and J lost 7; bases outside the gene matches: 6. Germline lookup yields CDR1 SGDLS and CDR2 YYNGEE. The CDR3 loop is CASSGTSGRIGEQYF. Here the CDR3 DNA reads TGTGCCAGCAGCGGGACTAGCGGGAGGATTGGGGAGCAGTACTTC.

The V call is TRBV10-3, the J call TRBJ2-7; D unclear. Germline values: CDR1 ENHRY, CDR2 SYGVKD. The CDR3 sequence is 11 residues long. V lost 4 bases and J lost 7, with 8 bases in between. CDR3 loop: CAISGEWEQYF. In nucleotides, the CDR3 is TGTGCCATCAGTGGCGAATGGGAGCAGTACTTC.

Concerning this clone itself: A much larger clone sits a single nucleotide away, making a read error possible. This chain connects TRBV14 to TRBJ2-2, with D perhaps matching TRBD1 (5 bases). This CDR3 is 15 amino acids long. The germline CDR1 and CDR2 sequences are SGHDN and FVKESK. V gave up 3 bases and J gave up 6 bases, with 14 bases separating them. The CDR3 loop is CASSHKTEYAGELFF. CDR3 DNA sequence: TGTGCCAGCAGCCACAAGACAGAGTATGCCGGGGAGCTGTTTTTT.

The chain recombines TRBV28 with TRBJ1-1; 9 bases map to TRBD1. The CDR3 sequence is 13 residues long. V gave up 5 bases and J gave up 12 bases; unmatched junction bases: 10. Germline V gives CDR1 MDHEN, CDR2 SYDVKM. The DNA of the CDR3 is TGTGCCAGCAGTCCCGCCGGGACAGGGCATACTTTCTTT. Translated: CASSPAGTGHTFF.

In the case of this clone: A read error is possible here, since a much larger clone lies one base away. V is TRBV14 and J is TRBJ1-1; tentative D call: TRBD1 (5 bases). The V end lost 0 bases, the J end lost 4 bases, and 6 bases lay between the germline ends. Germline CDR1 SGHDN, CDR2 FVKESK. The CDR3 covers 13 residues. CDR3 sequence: CASSQERGTEAFF. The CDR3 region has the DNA TGTGCCAGCAGCCAAGAGAGGGGCACTGAAGCTTTCTTT.

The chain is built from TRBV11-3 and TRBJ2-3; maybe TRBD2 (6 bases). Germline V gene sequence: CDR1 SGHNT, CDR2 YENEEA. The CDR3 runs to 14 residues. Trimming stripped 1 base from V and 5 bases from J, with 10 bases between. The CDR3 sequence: CASSLGQGGDTQYF. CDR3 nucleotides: TGTGCCAGCAGCTTAGGGCAGGGAGGAGATACGCAGTATTTT.

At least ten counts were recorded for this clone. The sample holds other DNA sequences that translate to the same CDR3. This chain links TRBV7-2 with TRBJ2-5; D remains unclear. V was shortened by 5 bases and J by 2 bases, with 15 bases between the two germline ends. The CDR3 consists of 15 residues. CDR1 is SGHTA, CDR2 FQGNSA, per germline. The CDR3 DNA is TGTGCCAGCAGCCCCAGGACGGCCGCGCAAGAGACCCAGTACTTC. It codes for CASSPRTAAQETQYF.

The CDR3 sequence: CASSLRNAGGRGDTQYF. As DNA, the CDR3 is TGTGCCAGCAGTTTAAGGAACGCGGGAGGGCGAGGGGATACGCAGTATTTT. This chain links TRBV27 with TRBJ2-3, with 9 bases matching TRBD2. The V and J ends lost 2 bases and 6 bases, in that order; junction bases with no gene match: 12. The CDR3 loop spans 17 amino acids. Germline V lookup: CDR1 MNHEY, CDR2 SMNVEV (reference sequence).

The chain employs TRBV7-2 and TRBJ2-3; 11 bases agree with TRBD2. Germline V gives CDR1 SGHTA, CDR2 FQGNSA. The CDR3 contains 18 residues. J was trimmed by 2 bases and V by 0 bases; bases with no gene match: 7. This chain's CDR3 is CASSLASGTSGITDTQYF. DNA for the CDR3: TGTGCCAGCAGCTTAGCGTCCGGGACTAGCGGAATCACAGATACGCAGTATTTT.

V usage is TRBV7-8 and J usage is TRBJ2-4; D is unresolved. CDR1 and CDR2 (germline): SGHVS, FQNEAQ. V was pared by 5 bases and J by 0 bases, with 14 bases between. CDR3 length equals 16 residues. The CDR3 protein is CASSPGRLLAKNIQYF. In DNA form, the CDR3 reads TGTGCCAGCAGCCCCGGGCGCCTTCTAGCCAAAAACATTCAGTACTTC.

The chain's CDR3 is CASSSRVSEAFF. The CDR3 DNA follows: TGTGCCAGTAGTTCCAGGGTCTCTGAAGCTTTCTTT. V and J are TRBV19 and TRBJ1-1; tentatively, D is TRBD1 (5 bases). This CDR3 is 12 amino acids long. V lost 5 bases to trimming and J lost 6 bases, with 10 bases between them. CDR1 is LNHDA, CDR2 SQIVND, per germline (reference sequence).